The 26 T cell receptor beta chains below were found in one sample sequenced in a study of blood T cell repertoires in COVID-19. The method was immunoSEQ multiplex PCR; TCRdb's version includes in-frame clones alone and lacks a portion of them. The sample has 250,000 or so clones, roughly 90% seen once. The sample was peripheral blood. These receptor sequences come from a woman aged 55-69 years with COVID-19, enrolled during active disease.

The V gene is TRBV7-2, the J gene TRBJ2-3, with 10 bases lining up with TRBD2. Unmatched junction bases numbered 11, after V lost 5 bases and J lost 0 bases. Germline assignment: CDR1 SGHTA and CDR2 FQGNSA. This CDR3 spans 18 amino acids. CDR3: CASSEPGLAKPSTDTQYF. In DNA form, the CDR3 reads TGTGCCAGCAGCGAACCGGGACTAGCGAAACCTAGCACAGATACGCAGTATTTT.

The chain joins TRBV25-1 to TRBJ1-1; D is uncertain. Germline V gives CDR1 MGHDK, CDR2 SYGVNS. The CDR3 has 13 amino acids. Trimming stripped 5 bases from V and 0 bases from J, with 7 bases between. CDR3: CASSSQMNTEAFF. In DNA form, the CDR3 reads TGTGCCAGCAGTTCGCAGATGAACACTGAAGCTTTCTTT.

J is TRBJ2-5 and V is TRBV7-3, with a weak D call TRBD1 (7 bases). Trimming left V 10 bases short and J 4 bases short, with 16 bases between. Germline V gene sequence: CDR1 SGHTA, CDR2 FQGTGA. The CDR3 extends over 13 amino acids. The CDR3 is CATGRQGGETQYF. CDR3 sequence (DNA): TGTGCCACGGGAAGGCAGGGGGGAGAGACCCAGTACTTC.

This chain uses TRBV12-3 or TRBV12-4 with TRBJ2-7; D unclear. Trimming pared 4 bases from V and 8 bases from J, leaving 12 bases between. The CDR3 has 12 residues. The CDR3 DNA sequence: TGTGCCAGCAGTTGGTTGGGCAGGCAGCAGTACTTC. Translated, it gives CASSWLGRQQYF.

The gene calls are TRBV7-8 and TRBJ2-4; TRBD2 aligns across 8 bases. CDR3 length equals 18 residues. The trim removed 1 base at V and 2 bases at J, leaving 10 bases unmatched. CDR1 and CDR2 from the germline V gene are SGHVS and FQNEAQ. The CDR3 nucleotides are TGTGCCAGCAGCTTAGGGTCCCTTAGCGGGGCCACCAAAAACATTCAGTACTTC. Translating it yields CASSLGSLSGATKNIQYF.

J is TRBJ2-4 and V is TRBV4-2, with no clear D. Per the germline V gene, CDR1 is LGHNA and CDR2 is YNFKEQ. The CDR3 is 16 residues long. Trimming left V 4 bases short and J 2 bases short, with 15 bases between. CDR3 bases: TGTGCCAGCAGCCGCACTATTGAAAGCTCCAAAAACATTCAGTACTTC. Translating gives CASSRTIESSKNIQYF.

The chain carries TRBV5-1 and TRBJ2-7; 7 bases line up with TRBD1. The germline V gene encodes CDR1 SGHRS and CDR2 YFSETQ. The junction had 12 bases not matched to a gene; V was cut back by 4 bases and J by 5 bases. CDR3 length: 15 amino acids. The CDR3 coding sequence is TGCGCCAGCAGCCGCCCAGGGACAGTCCGGAACGAGCAGTACTTC. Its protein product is CASSRPGTVRNEQYF.

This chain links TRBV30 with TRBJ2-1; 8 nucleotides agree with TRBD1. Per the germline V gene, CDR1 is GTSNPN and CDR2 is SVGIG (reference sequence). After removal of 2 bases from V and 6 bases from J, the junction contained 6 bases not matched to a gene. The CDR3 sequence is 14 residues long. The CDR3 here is CAWSMDRDLNEQFF. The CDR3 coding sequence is TGTGCCTGGAGTATGGACAGGGATCTCAATGAGCAGTTCTTC.

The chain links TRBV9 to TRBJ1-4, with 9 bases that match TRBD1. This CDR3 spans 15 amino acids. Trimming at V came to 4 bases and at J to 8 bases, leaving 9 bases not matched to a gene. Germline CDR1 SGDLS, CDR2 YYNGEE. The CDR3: CASSPRTGEGEKLFF. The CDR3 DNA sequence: TGTGCCAGCAGCCCCCGGACAGGGGAAGGGGAAAAACTGTTTTTT.

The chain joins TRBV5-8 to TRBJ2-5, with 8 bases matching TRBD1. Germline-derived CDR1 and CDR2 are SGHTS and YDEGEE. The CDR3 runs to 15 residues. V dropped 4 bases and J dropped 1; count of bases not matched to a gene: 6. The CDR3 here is CASSTGQGFQETQYF. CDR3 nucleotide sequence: TGTGCCAGCAGCACCGGACAGGGTTTCCAAGAGACCCAGTACTTC.

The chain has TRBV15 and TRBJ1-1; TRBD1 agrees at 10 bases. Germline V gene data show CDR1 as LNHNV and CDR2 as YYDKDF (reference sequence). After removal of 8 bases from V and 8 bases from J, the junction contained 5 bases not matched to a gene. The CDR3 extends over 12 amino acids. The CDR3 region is CATSWDRGEAFF. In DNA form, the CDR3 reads TGTGCCACCTCCTGGGACAGGGGAGAAGCTTTCTTT.

Here the CDR3 reads CASSLPHAGTEAFF. CDR3 DNA sequence: TGTGCCAGCAGCTTGCCCCACGCGGGAACTGAAGCTTTCTTT. The chain is built from TRBV5-6 and TRBJ1-1; D gene unclear. The V end lost 1 base, the J end lost 5 bases, and 12 bases lay between the germline ends. The CDR3 is 14 residues long. Germline CDR1 SGHDT, CDR2 YYEEEE.

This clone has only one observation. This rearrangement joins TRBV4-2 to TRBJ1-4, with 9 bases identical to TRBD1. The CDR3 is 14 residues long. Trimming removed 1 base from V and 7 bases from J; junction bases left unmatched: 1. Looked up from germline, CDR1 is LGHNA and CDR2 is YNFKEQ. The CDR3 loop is CASSQVDRGEKLFF. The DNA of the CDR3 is TGTGCCAGCAGCCAAGTGGACAGGGGTGAAAAACTGTTTTTT.

The CDR3 nucleotides are TGTGCCAGCAGCGTCTCTGGTACGGACGAGCAGTACTTC. This translates into CASSVSGTDEQYF. This sequence joins TRBV9 and TRBJ2-7; D unresolved. CDR3 length: 13 residues. Germline V CDR1 and CDR2: SGDLS, YYNGEE. The V end was cut by 2 bases, the J end by 5 bases, with 11 bases between.

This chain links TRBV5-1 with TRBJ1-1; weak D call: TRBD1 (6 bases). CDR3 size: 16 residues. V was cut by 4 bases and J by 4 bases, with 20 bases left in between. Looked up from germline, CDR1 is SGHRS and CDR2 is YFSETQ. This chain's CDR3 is CASSSRQAGGSTEAFF. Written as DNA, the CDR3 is TGCGCCAGCAGCAGTCGACAGGCGGGGGGGAGCACTGAAGCTTTCTTT.

The CDR3 region is CASSQGESVGETQYF. Written as DNA, the CDR3 is TGTGCCAGCAGCCAAGGAGAGAGTGTTGGAGAGACCCAGTACTTC. J is TRBJ2-5 and V is TRBV4-2; D remains unclear. This CDR3 region has 15 residues. Germline values: CDR1 LGHNA, CDR2 YNFKEQ. V lost 1 base, J lost 4 bases, and 13 bases lay in between.

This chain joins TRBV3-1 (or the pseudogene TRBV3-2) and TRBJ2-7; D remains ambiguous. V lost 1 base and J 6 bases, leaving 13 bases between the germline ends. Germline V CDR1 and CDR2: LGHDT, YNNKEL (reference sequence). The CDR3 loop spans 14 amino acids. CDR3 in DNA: TGTGCCAGCAGCCAAGCGGTGGGTTCAGGCGAGCAGTACTTC. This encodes CASSQAVGSGEQYF.

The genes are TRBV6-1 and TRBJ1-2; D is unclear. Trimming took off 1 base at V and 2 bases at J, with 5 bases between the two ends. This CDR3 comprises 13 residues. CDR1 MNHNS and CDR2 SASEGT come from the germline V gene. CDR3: CASSEERNYGYTF. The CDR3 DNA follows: TGTGCCAGCAGTGAAGAGAGAAACTATGGCTACACCTTC.

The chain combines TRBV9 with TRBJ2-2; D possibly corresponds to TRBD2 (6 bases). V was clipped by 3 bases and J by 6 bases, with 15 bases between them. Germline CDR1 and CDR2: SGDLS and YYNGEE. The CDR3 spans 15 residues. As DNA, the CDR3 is TGTGCCAGCAGCGCCTCACACGCGGGATCCGGGGAGCTGTTTTTT. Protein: CASSASHAGSGELFF.

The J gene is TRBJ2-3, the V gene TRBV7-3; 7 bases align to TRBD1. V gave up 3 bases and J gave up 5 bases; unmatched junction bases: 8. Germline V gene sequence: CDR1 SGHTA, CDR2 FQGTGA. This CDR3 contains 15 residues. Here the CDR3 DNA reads TGTGCCAGCAGCTTTTGGTCCGGGGACAGAGATACGCAGTATTTT. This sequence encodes CASSFWSGDRDTQYF.

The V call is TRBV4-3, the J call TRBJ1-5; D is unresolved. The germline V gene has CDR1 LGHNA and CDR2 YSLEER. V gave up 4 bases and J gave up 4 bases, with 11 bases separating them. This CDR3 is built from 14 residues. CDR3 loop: CASSPSPGNQPQHF. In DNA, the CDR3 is TGCGCCAGCAGCCCGAGCCCCGGGAATCAGCCCCAGCATTTT.

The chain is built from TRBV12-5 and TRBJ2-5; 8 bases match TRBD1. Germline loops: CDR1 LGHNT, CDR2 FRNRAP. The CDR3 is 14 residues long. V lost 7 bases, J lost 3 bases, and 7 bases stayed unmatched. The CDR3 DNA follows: TGTGCTAGTGCCTCAGGACAGGGCAAAGAGACCCAGTACTTC. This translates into CASASGQGKETQYF.

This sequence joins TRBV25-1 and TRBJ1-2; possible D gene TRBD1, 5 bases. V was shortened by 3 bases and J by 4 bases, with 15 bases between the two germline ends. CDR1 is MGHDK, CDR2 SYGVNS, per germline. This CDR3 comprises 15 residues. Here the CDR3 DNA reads TGTGCCAGCAGTGATCCCAGACAGCCGGTCTATGGCTACACCTTC. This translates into CASSDPRQPVYGYTF.

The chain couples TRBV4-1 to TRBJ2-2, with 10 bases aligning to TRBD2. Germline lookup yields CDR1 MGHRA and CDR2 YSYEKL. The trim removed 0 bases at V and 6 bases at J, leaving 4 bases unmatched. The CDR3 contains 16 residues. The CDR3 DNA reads TGCGCCAGCAGCCAAGATTCGAGCGGGGGGGCCGGGGAGCTGTTTTTT. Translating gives CASSQDSSGGAGELFF.

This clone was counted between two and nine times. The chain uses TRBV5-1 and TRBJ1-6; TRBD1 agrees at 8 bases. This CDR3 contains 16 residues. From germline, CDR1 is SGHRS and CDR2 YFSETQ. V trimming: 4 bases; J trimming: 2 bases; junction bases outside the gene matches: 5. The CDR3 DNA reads TGCGCCAGCAGCCCCGGACAGGGCGCCTATAATTCACCCCTCCACTTT. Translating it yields CASSPGQGAYNSPLHF.

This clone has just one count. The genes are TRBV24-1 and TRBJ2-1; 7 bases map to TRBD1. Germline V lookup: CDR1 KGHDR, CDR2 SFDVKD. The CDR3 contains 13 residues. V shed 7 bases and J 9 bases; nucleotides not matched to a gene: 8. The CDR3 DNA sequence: TGTGCCACCAGGGACCCCTCAGGGGGTGAGCAGTTCTTC. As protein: CATRDPSGGEQFF.